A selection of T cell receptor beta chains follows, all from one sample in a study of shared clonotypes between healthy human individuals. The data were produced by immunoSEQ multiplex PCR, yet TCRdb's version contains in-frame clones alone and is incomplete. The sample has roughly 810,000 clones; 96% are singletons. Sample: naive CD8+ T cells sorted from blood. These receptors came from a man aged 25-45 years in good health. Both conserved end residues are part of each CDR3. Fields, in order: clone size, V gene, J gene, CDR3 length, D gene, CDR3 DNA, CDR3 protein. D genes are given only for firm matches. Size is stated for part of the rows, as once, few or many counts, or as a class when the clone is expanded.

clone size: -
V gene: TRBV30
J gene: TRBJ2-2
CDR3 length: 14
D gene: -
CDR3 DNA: TGTGCCTGGAGTGGGCAGGGCCCCACCGGGGAGCTGTTTTTT
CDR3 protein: CAWSGQGPTGELFF

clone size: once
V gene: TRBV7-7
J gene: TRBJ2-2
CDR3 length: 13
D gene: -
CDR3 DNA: TGTGCTAGCAGCCAGGGGAGGGCCGGGGAGCTGTTTTTT
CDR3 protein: CASSQGRAGELFF

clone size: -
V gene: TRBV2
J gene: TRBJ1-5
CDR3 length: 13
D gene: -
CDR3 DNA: TGTGCCAGCAGTGCCAGTAACAATCAGCCCCAGCATTTT
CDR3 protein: CASSASNNQPQHF

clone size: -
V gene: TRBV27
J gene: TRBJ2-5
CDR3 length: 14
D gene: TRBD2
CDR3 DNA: TGTGCCACCACTAGCGGGACCTCATGGGGGACCCAGTACTTC
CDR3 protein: CATTSGTSWGTQYF

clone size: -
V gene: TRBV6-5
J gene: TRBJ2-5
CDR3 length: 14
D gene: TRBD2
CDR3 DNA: TGTGCCAGCAGTGAGCTAGCGGGAGAAGAGACCCAGTACTTC
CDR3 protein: CASSELAGEETQYF

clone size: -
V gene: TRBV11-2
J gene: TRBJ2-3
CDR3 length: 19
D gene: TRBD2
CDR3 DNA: TGTGCCAGCAGCTTATATGGGGGACTAGCGGCCTTTGGGACAGATACGCAGTATTTT
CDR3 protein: CASSLYGGLAAFGTDTQYF

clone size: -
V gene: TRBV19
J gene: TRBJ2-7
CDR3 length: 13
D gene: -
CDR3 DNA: TGTGCCAGTAGTATAGATGGGGCCTACGAGCAGTACTTC
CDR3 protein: CASSIDGAYEQYF

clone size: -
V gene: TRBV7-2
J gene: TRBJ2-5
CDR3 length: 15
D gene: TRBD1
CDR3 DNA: TGTGCCAGCAGCGCCCGACAGGGGTTAATGGAGACCCAGTACTTC
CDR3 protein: CASSARQGLMETQYF

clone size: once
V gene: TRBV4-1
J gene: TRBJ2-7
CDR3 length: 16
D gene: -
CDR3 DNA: TGCGCCAGCAGCCAAGGTCCCCTAACTTCCTCCTACGAGCAGTACTTC
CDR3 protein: CASSQGPLTSSYEQYF

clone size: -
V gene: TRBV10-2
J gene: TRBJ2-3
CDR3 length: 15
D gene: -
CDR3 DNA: TGCGCCAGCAGCCTGATCTCCCCTAGCACAGATACGCAGTATTTT
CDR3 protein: CASSLISPSTDTQYF

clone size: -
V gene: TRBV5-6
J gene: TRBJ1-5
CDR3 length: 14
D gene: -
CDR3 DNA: TGTGCCAGCAGCTTGGCGGCTGGCAATCAGCCCCAGCATTTT
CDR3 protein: CASSLAAGNQPQHF

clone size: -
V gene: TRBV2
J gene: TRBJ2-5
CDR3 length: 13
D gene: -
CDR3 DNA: TGTGCCAGCAACTCAGGGGTCCGGGAGACCCAGTACTTC
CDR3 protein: CASNSGVRETQYF

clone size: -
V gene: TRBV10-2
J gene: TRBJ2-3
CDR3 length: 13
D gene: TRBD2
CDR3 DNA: TGCGCCAGTCAACAAGCGGGACCAGATACGCAGTATTTT
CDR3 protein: CASQQAGPDTQYF

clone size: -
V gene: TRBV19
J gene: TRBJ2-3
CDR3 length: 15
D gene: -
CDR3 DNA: TGTGCCAGTAGTATGGTATCATTTTCCACAGATACGCAGTATTTT
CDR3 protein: CASSMVSFSTDTQYF

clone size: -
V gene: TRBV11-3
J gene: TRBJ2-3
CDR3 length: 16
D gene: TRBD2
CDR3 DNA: TGTGCCAGCAGTCAACTAGCGGGGCTTAGCACAGATACGCAGTATTTT
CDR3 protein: CASSQLAGLSTDTQYF

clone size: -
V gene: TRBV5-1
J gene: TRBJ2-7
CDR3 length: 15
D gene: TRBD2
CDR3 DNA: TGCGCCAGCAGCCCCCGGGATAGCGGGGACTACGAGCAGTACTTC
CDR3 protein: CASSPRDSGDYEQYF

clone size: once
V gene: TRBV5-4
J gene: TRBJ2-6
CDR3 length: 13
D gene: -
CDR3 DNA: TGTGCCAGCACCCGGTCTGGGGCCAACGTCCTGACTTTC
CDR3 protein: CASTRSGANVLTF

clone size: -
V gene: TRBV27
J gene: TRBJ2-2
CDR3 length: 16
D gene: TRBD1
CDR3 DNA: TGTGCCAGCAGCGCCGGGACAGGGGGCGCTTGGGGGGAGCTGTTTTTT
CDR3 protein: CASSAGTGGAWGELFF

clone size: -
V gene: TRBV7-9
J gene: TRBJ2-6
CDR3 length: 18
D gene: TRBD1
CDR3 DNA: TGTGCCAGCAGCTTTCGTCGGGACAGGGAGTATGGGGCCAACGTCCTGACTTTC
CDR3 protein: CASSFRRDREYGANVLTF

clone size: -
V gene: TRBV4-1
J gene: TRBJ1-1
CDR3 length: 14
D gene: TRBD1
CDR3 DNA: TGCGCCAGCAGCTTGGGACAGGGGGACACTGAAGCTTTCTTT
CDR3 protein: CASSLGQGDTEAFF

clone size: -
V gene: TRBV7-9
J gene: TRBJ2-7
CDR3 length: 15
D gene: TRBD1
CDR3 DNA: TGTGCCAGCAGCTTACTCGGGACAGGAGCCTACGAGCAGTACTTC
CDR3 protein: CASSLLGTGAYEQYF

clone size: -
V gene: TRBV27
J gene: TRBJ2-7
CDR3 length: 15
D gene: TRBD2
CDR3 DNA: TGTGCCAGCAGTTCATATAGCGGGAGCTTCTACGAGCAGTACTTC
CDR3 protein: CASSSYSGSFYEQYF

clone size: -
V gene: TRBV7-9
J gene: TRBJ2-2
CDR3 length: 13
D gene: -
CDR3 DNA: TGTGCCAGCAGCTTAGTGATGGAGTGGGAGCTGTTTTTT
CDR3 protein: CASSLVMEWELFF

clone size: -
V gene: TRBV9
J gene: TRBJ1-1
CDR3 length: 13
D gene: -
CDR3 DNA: TGTGCCAGCAGCGTCGAGGGAAACACTGAAGCTTTCTTT
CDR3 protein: CASSVEGNTEAFF

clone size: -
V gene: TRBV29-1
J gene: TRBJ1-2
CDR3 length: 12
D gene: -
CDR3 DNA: TGCAGCATGACCGGGACGGAATATGGCTACACCTTC
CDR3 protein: CSMTGTEYGYTF

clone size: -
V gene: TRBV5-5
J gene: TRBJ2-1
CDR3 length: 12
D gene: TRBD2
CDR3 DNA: TGTGCCAGCAGCTCCCCCGGGGGGGAGCAGTTCTTC
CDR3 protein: CASSSPGGEQFF

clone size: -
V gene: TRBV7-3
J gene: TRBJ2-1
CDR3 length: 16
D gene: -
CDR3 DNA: TGTGCCAGCAGCCCGGAGTTGTCAGGGGGAGGGAATGAGCAGTTCTTC
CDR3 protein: CASSPELSGGGNEQFF

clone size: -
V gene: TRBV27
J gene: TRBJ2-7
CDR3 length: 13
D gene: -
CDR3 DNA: TGTGCCAGCAGTACTGGGTTCTTCTACGAGCAGTACTTC
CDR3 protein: CASSTGFFYEQYF

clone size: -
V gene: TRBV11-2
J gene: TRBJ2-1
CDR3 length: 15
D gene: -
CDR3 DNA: TGTGCCAGCAGCATAGGCTCATACTCCTACAATGAGCAGTTCTTC
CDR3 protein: CASSIGSYSYNEQFF

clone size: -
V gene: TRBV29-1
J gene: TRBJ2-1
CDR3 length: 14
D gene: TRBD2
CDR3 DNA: TGCAGCGTTGTCGAGACTAGCGGGAACAATGAGCAGTTCTTC
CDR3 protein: CSVVETSGNNEQFF

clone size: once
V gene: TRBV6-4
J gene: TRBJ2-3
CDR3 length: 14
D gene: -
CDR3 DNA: TGTGCCAGCAGTGGACACGAATACACAGATACGCAGTATTTT
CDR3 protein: CASSGHEYTDTQYF

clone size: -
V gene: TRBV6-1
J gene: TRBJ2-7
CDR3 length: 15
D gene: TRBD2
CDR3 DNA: TGTGCCAGCACTCCCAGCCTAGCGGCAGTATACGAGCAGTACTTC
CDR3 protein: CASTPSLAAVYEQYF

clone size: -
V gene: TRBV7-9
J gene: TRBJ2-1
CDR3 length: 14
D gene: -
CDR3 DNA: TGTGCCAGCAGCCCACCCCTATACTACAATGAGCAGTTCTTC
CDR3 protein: CASSPPLYYNEQFF

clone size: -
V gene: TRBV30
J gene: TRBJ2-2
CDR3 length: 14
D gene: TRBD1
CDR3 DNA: TGTGCCTGGATCCCGGGACAGGACACCGGGGAGCTGTTTTTT
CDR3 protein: CAWIPGQDTGELFF

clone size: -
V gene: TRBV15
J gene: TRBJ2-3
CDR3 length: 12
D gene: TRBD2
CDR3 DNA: TGTGCCACCAGCAGTAGCGGGACGTCGCAGTATTTT
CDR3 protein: CATSSSGTSQYF

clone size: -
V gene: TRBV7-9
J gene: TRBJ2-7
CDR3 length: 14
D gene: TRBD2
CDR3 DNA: TGTGCCAGCAGCAAGACTAGCGGGAAATACGAGCAGTACTTC
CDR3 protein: CASSKTSGKYEQYF

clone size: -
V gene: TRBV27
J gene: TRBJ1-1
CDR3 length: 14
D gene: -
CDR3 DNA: TGTGCCAGCAGTTTTATCGGGGAGAACACTGAAGCTTTCTTT
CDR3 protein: CASSFIGENTEAFF

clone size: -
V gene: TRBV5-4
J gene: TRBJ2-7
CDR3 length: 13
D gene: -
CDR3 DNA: TGTGCCAGCAGCACGGCAGGAGCCTACGAGCAGTACTTC
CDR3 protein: CASSTAGAYEQYF

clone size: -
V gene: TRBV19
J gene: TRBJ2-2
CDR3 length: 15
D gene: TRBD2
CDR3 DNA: TGTGCCAGTAGTATGGTAGCGGGAGATTACGGGGAGCTGTTTTTT
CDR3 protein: CASSMVAGDYGELFF

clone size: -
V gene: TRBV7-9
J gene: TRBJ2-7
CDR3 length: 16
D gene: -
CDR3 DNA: TGTGCCAGCAGCTCTCCGTGGGAGGTTGACTCCTACGAGCAGTACTTC
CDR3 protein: CASSSPWEVDSYEQYF

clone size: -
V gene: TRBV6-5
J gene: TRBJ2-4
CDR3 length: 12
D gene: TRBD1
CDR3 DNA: TGTGCCAGCAGTTACTCAGGACAGGTTCAGTACTTC
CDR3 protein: CASSYSGQVQYF